The 25 T cell receptor beta chains reported below all come from one sample, sequenced in a study of glioma-infiltrating T cells. Amplification of TCR alpha and beta CDR3 regions from RNA used iRepertoire nested multiplex PCR. TCRdb used MiXCR to reprocess the multiplex PCR reads, holding one entry per CDR3 protein. The table has over 70,000 distinct CDR3 sequences, about 25% seen once; the top ten hold approximately 6.7%. The sequencing sample was made of glioma tissue, nonneoplastic brain tissue, or PBMCs (not recorded which). These receptors were taken from a human donor with low-grade glioma or glioblastoma, undergoing nonglioma brain surgery, or in good health (not recorded which).

This clonotype was seen many times. V gene TRBV4-1 combines with J gene TRBJ1-5; the match to TRBD1 covers 8 bases. Germline CDR1 and CDR2: MGHRA and YSYEKL. V lost 0 bases and J lost 11; bases outside the gene matches: 6. The CDR3 is 14 residues long. The CDR3 DNA reads TGCGCCAGCAGCCAAGATCGGGAGGACAGGGCCCAGCATTTT. Translated, it gives CASSQDREDRAQHF.

This clonotype was observed once. J is TRBJ2-3 and V is TRBV29-1; 10 positions agree with TRBD2. V shed 0 bases and J 2 bases; nucleotides not matched to a gene: 8. Germline assignment: CDR1 SQVTM and CDR2 ANQGSEA. CDR3 length equals 17 residues. CDR3 region: CSVEDWASGGDTDTQYF. As DNA, the CDR3 is TGCAGCGTTGAAGATTGGGCTAGCGGGGGCGACACAGATACGCAGTATTTT.

This clonotype appeared many times. The rearrangement uses TRBV7-2 and TRBJ2-3; D gene uncertain. V lost 0 bases to trimming and J lost 6 bases, with 13 bases between them. Germline V CDR1 and CDR2: SGHTA, FQGNSA. The CDR3 consists of 15 residues. The CDR3 nucleotides are TGTGCCAGCAGCTTAGCGGGCCTCGTTACCGATACGCAGTATTTT. Its translation: CASSLAGLVTDTQYF.

The chain is built from TRBV14 and TRBJ2-1, with 8 bases lining up with TRBD1. Looked up from germline, CDR1 is SGHDN and CDR2 is FVKESK. After removal of 4 bases from V and 3 bases from J, the junction contained 14 bases not matched to a gene. The CDR3 has 18 amino acids. DNA for the CDR3: TGTGCCAGCAGCCCAAACCCTGGACAGGGAAAGGGCTACAATGAGCAGTTCTTC. Protein sequence: CASSPNPGQGKGYNEQFF.

This clonotype was seen at least ten times. The genes are TRBV2 and TRBJ2-3, with 10 bases lining up with TRBD2. The CDR3 length is 16 residues. V dropped 8 bases and J dropped 4; count of bases not matched to a gene: 12. Germline V CDR1 and CDR2: SNHLY, FYNNEI. The CDR3 DNA sequence: TGTGCCAGCCCGATAGGGGCTAGCGGGGGCTCAGATACGCAGTATTTT. Protein sequence: CASPIGASGGSDTQYF. The whole variable domain, remainder taken from reference TRBV2 and TRBJ2-3, is EPEVTQTPSHQVTQMGQEVILRCVPISNHLYFYWYRQILGQKVEFLVSFYNNEISEKSEIFDDQFSVERPDGSNFTLKIRSTKLEDSAMYFCASPIGASGGSDTQYFGPGTRLTVL.

This clonotype was counted a few times. The missing conserved phenylalanine or tryptophan at the end of this CDR3 makes a read error likely. The chain has TRBV29-1 and TRBJ2-7, with D unresolved. Germline lookup yields CDR1 SQVTM and CDR2 ANQGSEA. This CDR3 has 13 residues. V was clipped by 8 bases and J by 1 base, with 15 bases between them. The CDR3 DNA follows: TGCAGCTTCGCCCAAGAGTATTCCTACGAGCAGTACTAC. Translating gives CSFAQEYSYEQYY.

The sample holds a few counts of this clonotype. The chain is built from TRBV11-2 and TRBJ1-6; D is ambiguous. The V end was cut by 5 bases, the J end by 14 bases, with 16 bases between. CDR1 and CDR2 from the germline V gene are SGHAT and FQNNGV. The CDR3 consists of 13 residues. The CDR3 DNA reads TGTGCCAGCAGCCCGGAGACCGCCTCCGCCCTCCACTTT. Protein sequence: CASSPETASALHF.

This clonotype was observed at least ten times. V is TRBV2 and J is TRBJ2-1; 7 bases are shared with TRBD1. V was clipped by 4 bases and J by 8 bases; unmatched bases: 8. Germline V gene lookup returns CDR1 SNHLY and CDR2 FYNNEI. There are 14 residues in the CDR3. This chain's CDR3 is CASSGNRGHDEQFF. In DNA form, the CDR3 reads TGTGCCAGCAGTGGGAACAGGGGTCACGATGAGCAGTTCTTC.

This clonotype qualifies as medium-sized. The J gene is TRBJ1-5, the V gene TRBV20-1; D remains unclear. Trimming took 0 bases from V and 3 from J, leaving 6 bases between them. Germline loops: CDR1 DFQATT, CDR2 SNEGSKA (reference sequence). This CDR3 has 13 residues. The CDR3 reads CSARDQFNQPQHF. The CDR3 DNA sequence: TGCAGTGCTAGAGATCAGTTCAATCAGCCCCAGCATTTT.

In this sample, this clonotype turned up many times. This chain uses TRBV15 with TRBJ2-5; 10 bases line up with TRBD2. Germline V gives CDR1 LNHNV, CDR2 YYDKDF (reference sequence). This CDR3 comprises 17 residues. With 5 bases clipped from V and 4 bases from J, the junction kept 13 bases outside the gene matches. This CDR3 is CATSGPTLLAGAETQYF. The CDR3 bases are TGTGCCACCAGCGGTCCGACTCTTCTAGCGGGGGCAGAGACCCAGTACTTC. Combining the CDR3 with reference TRBV15 and TRBJ2-5 gives the whole variable domain DAMVIQNPRYQVTQFGKPVTLSCSQTLNHNVMYWYQQKSSQAPKLLFHYYDKDFNNEADTPDNFQSRRPNTSFCFLDIRSPGLGDTAMYLCATSGPTLLAGAETQYFGPGTRLLVL.

This chain links TRBV30 with TRBJ1-3; D remains unclear. This CDR3 is 12 amino acids long. Germline values: CDR1 GTSNPN, CDR2 SVGIG (reference sequence). V was trimmed by 4 bases and J by 4 bases, leaving 8 bases between them. CDR3 amino acids: CAWTRAGNTIYF. As DNA, the CDR3 is TGTGCCTGGACCCGAGCCGGAAACACCATATATTTT.

This clonotype was detected many times. The chain uses TRBV20-1 and TRBJ2-5, with 8 bases aligning to TRBD2. The CDR3 is made up of 13 amino acids. J lost 3 bases, V lost 2 bases, and 2 bases had no gene match. Germline V CDR1 and CDR2: DFQATT, SNEGSKA (reference sequence). The CDR3 DNA is TGCAGTGCTAGAAGGGGACTAGAAGAGACCCAGTACTTC. Amino acids: CSARRGLEETQYF.

As regards this clonotype: Given a much more abundant clone one base away, this may be a read error. The chain links TRBV11-1 to TRBJ1-1; D is uncertain. Germline CDR1 is SGHAT and CDR2 is FQDESV (reference sequence). V gave up 3 bases and J gave up 1 base, with 6 bases separating them. The CDR3 sequence is 13 residues long. CDR3 amino acids: CASSFLENTEAFF. The CDR3 DNA reads TGTGCCAGCAGCTTCTTAGAGAACACTGAAGCTTTCTTT.

The sample holds many counts of this clonotype. The rearrangement joins TRBV5-4 to TRBJ2-3; D ambiguous. Trimming stripped 0 bases from V and 0 bases from J, with 14 bases between. The germline CDR1 and CDR2 sequences are SGHNT and YYREEE (reference sequence). CDR3 size: 17 residues. CDR3 coding DNA: TGTGCCAGCAGCTTGGGGTCCTCTCGACCTAGCACAGATACGCAGTATTTT. Its translation is CASSLGSSRPSTDTQYF.

This clonotype was seen more than once but under ten times. V is TRBV29-1 and J is TRBJ1-2; no clear D. Trimming took 1 base from V and 2 from J, leaving 14 bases between them. Germline V gives CDR1 SQVTM, CDR2 ANQGSEA. The CDR3 is 15 amino acids. CDR3 residues: CSVEGRQAKNYGYTF. The CDR3, as DNA: TGCAGCGTTGAAGGGAGGCAAGCCAAGAACTATGGCTACACCTTC.

This clonotype was picked up many times. CDR3 sequence (DNA): TGCGCCAGCAGTGTTAGCCGTGGGGAGACCCAGTACTTC. Its protein is CASSVSRGETQYF. The J gene is TRBJ2-5, the V gene TRBV10-2; D call uncertain. V was trimmed by 4 bases and J by 5 bases, leaving 11 bases between them. The CDR3 covers 13 residues. CDR1 and CDR2 from the germline V gene are WSHSY and SAAADI.

This clonotype was seen many times. This chain uses TRBV19 with TRBJ2-5; D is unresolved. CDR1 is LNHDA, CDR2 SQIVND, per germline (reference sequence). The CDR3 runs to 17 residues. Trimming took off 7 bases at V and 4 bases at J, with 25 bases between the two ends. CDR3 protein: CASTYNGWTERTETQYF. CDR3 nucleotide sequence: TGTGCCAGTACTTATAACGGTTGGACCGAGAGAACAGAGACCCAGTACTTC.

For this clonotype: Mismatch with germline at one junction end may stem from a read error. The chain combines TRBV7-9 with TRBJ2-3; 9 bases map to TRBD1. From germline, CDR1 is SEHNR and CDR2 FQNEAQ (reference sequence). The CDR3 runs to 15 residues. The CDR3 DNA is TGTGCCAGCAGCGCCGGACAGGGGAGCACAGATACGCTGTATTTT. Residues: CASSAGQGSTDTLYF. The complete variable domain, with remaining parts taken from reference TRBV7-9 and TRBJ2-3, reads DTGVSQNPRHKITKRGQNVTFRCDPISEHNRLYWYRQTLGQGPEFLTYFQNEAQLEKSRLLSDRFSAERPKGSFSTLEIQRTEQGDSAMYLCASSAGQGSTDTLYFGPGTRLTVL.

This rearrangement joins TRBV20-1 to TRBJ2-3; D might be TRBD2 (6 bases). V lost 6 bases and J lost 2, with 12 bases in between. Germline values: CDR1 DFQATT, CDR2 SNEGSKA (reference sequence). The CDR3 covers 13 residues. The CDR3 nucleotides are TGCAGTGCCCCCGGGGGTCTCACAGATACGCAGTATTTT. This codes for CSAPGGLTDTQYF.

This clonotype was seen ten or more times. The chain has TRBV4-2 and TRBJ2-7, with 10 positions matching TRBD2. V trimming: 8 bases; J trimming: 3 bases; junction bases outside the gene matches: 7. Germline V gene lookup returns CDR1 LGHNA and CDR2 YNFKEQ. CDR3 length: 14 residues. The CDR3: CASSEREGSYEQYF. The CDR3 nucleotides read TGTGCCAGCTCCGAGCGGGAGGGGAGCTACGAGCAGTACTTC.

Remarks on this clonotype: This may stem from a read error, because a much larger clone lies one nucleotide away. The CDR3 ends on some other residue instead of the conserved phenylalanine or tryptophan, so this is likely a read error. V usage is TRBV18 and J usage is TRBJ1-2; 10 bases are shared with TRBD1. J was trimmed by 4 bases and V by 3 bases; bases with no gene match: 5. This CDR3 has 15 residues. CDR1 and CDR2 from the germline V gene are KGHSH and LQKENI. CDR3 in amino acids: CASSPGTGEVYGYTL. DNA of the CDR3: TGTGCCAGCTCACCCGGGACAGGGGAGGTCTATGGCTACACCCTC.

This clonotype came up many times. V is TRBV2 and J is TRBJ1-1; the D gene is possibly TRBD1 (5 bases). Trimming removed 5 bases at V and 4 bases at J, with 8 bases between. CDR1 is SNHLY, CDR2 FYNNEI, per germline. This CDR3 has 12 amino acids. CDR3 sequence reads: CASSTQGTEAFF. The CDR3 bases are TGTGCCAGCAGTACCCAGGGCACTGAAGCTTTCTTT.

This clonotype was detected many times. The rearrangement links TRBV2 to TRBJ2-1, with 11 nucleotides matching TRBD2. The length of the CDR3 is 15 residues. V was clipped by 6 bases and J by 5 bases; unmatched bases: 6. Germline CDR1 and CDR2: SNHLY and FYNNEI. For the CDR3, the DNA is TGTGCCAGCAGAGGACTAGCGGGTTCACACAATGAGCAGTTCTTC. This encodes CASRGLAGSHNEQFF.

As for this clonotype: This clone may be a read error of a much larger clone one base away. The rearrangement joins TRBV6-2 or TRBV6-3 to TRBJ2-3; D might be TRBD2 (6 bases). CDR1 and CDR2 (germline): MNHEY, SVGEGT. V lost 2 bases, J lost 4 bases, and 13 bases lay in between. The CDR3 runs 15 residues. The CDR3 region is CASSYRGGGADTQYF. The DNA for the CDR3 is TGTGCCAGCAGTTACAGGGGAGGTGGCGCAGATACGCAGTATTTT.

This clonotype was seen at least ten times. The chain carries TRBV4-1 and TRBJ2-7, with D possibly matching TRBD2 (5 bases). This CDR3 is built from 16 residues. Germline CDR1 reads MGHRA; CDR2 reads YSYEKL. V was cut by 2 bases and J by 0 bases, with 14 bases left in between. The CDR3 region is CASSQRLDFPSYEQYF. For the CDR3, the DNA is TGCGCCAGCAGCCAACGTTTGGACTTCCCCTCCTACGAGCAGTACTTC.